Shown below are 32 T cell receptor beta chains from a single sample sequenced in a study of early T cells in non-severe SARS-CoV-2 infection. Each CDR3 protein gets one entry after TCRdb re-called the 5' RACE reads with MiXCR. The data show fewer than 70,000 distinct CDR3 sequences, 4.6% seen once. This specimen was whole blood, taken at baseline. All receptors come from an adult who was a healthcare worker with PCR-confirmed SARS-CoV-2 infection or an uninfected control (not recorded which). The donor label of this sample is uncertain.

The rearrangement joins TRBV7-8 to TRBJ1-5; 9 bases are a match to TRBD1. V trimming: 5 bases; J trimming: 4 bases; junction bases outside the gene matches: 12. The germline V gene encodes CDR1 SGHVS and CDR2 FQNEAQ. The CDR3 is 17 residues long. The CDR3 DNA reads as TGTGCCAGCAGCCTCTACCCCGGGACAGGGCTAAATCAGCCCCAGCATTTT. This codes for CASSLYPGTGLNQPQHF.

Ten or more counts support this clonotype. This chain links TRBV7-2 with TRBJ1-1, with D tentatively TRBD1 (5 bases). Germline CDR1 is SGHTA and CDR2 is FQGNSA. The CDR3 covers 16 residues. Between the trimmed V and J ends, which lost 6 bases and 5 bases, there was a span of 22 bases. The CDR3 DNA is TGTGCCAGCAGGACTCAGACAGAGGGGTGGCATACTGAAGCTTTCTTT. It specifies CASRTQTEGWHTEAFF.

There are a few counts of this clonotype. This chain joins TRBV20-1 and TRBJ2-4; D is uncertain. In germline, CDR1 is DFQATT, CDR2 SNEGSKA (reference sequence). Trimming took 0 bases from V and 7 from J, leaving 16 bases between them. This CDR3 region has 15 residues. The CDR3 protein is CSARDPGTQWNIQYF. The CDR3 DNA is TGCAGTGCTAGAGATCCGGGTACCCAATGGAACATTCAGTACTTC.

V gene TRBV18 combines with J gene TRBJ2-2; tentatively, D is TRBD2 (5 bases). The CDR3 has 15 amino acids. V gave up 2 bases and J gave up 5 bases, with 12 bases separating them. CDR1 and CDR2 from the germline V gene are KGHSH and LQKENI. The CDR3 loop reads CASSPSHPGTGELFF. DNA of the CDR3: TGTGCCAGCTCACCAAGTCACCCGGGGACCGGGGAGCTGTTTTTT. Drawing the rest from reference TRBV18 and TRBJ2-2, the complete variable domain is NAGVMQNPRHLVRRRGQEARLRCSPMKGHSHVYWYRQLPEEGLKFMVYLQKENIIDESGMPKERFSAEFPKEGPSILRIQQVVRGDSAAYFCASSPSHPGTGELFFGEGSRLTVL.

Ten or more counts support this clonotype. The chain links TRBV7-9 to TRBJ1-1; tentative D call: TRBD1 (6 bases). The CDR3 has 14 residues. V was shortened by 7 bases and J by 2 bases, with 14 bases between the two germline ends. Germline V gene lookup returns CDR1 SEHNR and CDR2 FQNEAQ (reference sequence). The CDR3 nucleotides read TGTGCCAGCATTATACAGGGATTCAACACTGAAGCTTTCTTT. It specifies CASIIQGFNTEAFF. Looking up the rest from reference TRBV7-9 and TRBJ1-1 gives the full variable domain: DTGVSQNPRHKITKRGQNVTFRCDPISEHNRLYWYRQTLGQGPEFLTYFQNEAQLEKSRLLSDRFSAERPKGSFSTLEIQRTEQGDSAMYLCASIIQGFNTEAFFGQGTRLTVV.

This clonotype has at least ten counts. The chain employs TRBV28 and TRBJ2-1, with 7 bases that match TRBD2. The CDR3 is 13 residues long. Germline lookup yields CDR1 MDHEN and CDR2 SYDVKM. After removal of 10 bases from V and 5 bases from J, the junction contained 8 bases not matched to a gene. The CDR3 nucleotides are TGTGCCACCTGGGGGGGAGTACACAATGAGCAGTTCTTC. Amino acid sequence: CATWGGVHNEQFF.

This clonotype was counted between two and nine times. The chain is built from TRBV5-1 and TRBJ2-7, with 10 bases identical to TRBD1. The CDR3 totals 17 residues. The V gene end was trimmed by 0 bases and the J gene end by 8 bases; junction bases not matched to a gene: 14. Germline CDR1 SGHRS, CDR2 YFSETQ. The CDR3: CASSLENVGTGEDKQYF. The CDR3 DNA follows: TGCGCCAGCAGCTTGGAGAATGTTGGGACAGGGGAAGATAAGCAGTACTTC. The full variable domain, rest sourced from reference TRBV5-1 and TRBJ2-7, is KAGVTQTPRYLIKTRGQQVTLSCSPISGHRSVSWYQQTPGQGLQFLFEYFSETQRNKGNFPGRFSGRQFSNSRSEMNVSTLELGDSALYLCASSLENVGTGEDKQYFGPGTRLTVT.

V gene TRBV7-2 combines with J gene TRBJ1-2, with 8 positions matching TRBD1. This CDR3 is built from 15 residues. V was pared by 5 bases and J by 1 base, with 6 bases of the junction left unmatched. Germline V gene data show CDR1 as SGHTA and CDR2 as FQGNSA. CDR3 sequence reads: CASSPWTGSNYGYTF. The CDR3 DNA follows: TGTGCCAGCAGCCCCTGGACAGGGAGTAACTATGGCTACACCTTC.

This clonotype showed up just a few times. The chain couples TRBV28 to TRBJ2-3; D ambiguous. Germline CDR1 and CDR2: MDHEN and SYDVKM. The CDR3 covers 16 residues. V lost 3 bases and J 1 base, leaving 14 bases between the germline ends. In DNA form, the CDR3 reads TGTGCCAGCAGTTTGTTAGCAGCCACAGGCACAGATACGCAGTATTTT. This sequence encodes CASSLLAATGTDTQYF.

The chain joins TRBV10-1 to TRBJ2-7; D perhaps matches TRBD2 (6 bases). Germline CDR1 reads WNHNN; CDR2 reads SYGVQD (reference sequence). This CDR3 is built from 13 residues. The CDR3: CAGGKTRSHEQYF. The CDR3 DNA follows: TGCGCTGGGGGTAAGACTAGGAGTCACGAGCAGTACTTC.

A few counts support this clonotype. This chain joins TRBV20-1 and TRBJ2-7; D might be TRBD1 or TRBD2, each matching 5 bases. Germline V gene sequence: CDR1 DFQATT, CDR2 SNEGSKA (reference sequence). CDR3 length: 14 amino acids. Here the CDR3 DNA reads TGCAGCGTCGAGAGAGGGGCTCGCTCCTACGAGCAGTACTTC. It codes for CSVERGARSYEQYF.

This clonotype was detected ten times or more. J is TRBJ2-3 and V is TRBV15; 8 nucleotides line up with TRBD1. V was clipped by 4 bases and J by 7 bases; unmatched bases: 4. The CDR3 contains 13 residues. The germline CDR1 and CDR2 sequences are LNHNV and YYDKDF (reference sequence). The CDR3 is CATSTPGGHTQYF. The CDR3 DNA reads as TGTGCCACCAGCACCCCAGGGGGCCATACGCAGTATTTT.

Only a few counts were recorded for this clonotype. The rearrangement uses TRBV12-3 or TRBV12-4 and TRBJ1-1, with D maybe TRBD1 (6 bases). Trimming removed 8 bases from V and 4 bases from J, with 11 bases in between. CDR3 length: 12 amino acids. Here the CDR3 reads CASRGGGTEAFF. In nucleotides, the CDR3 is TGTGCCAGCCGGGGAGGGGGCACTGAAGCTTTCTTT.

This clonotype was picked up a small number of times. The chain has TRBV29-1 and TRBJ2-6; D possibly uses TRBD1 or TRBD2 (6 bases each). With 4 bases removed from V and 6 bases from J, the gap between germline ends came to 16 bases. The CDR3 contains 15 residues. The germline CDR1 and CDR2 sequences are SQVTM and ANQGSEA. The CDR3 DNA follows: TGCAGCGTTGTGTTGGGGGGCGAGGAGGCCAACGTCCTGACTTTC. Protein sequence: CSVVLGGEEANVLTF.

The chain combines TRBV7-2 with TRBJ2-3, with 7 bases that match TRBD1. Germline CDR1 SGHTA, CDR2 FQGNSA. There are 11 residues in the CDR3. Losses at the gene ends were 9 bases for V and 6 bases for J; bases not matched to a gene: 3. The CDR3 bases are TGTGCCAGAGCGACAGGGGATACGCAGTATTTT. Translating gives CARATGDTQYF.

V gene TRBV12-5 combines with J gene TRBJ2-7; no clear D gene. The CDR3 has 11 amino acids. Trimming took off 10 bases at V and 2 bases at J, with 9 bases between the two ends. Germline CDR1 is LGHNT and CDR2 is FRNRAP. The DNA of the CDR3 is TGTGCTACTGACCAGCCCTACGAGCAGTACTTC. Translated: CATDQPYEQYF. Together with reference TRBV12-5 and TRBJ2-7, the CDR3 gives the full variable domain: DARVTQTPRHKVTEMGQEVTMRCQPILGHNTVFWYRQTMMQGLELLAYFRNRAPLDDSGMPKDRFSAEMPDATLATLKIQPSEPRDSAVYFCATDQPYEQYFGPGTRLTVT.

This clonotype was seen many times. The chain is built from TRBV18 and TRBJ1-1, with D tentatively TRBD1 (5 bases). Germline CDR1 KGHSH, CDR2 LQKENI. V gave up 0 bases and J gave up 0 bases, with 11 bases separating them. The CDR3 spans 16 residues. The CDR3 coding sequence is TGTGCCAGCTCACCACCACCACGACAGTTGAACACTGAAGCTTTCTTT. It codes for CASSPPPRQLNTEAFF. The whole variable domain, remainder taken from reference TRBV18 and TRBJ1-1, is NAGVMQNPRHLVRRRGQEARLRCSPMKGHSHVYWYRQLPEEGLKFMVYLQKENIIDESGMPKERFSAEFPKEGPSILRIQQVVRGDSAAYFCASSPPPRQLNTEAFFGQGTRLTVV.

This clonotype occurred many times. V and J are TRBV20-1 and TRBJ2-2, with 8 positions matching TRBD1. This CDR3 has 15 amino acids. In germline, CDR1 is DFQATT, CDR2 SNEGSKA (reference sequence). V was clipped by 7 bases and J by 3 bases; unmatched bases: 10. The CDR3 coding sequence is TGCAGTGTCCCAAAGGCAGGGGGCTACACCGGGGAGCTGTTTTTT. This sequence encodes CSVPKAGGYTGELFF.

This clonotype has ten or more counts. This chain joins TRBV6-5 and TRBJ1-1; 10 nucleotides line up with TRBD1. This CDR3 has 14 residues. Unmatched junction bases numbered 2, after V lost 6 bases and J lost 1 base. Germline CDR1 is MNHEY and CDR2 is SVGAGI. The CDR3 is CASRRDRGNTEAFF. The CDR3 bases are TGTGCCAGCAGAAGGGACAGGGGGAACACTGAAGCTTTCTTT.

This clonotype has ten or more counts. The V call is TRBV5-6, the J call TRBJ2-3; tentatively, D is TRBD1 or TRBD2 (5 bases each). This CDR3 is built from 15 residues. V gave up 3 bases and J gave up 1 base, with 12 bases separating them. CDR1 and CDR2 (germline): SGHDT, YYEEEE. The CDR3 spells CASSWDRGGTDTQYF. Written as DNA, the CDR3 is TGTGCCAGCAGCTGGGACCGTGGGGGCACAGATACGCAGTATTTT. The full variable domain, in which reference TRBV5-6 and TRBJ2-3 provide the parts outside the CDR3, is DAGVTQSPTHLIKTRGQQVTLRCSPKSGHDTVSWYQQALGQGPQFIFQYYEEEERQRGNFPDRFSGHQFPNYSSELNVNALLLGDSALYLCASSWDRGGTDTQYFGPGTRLTVL.

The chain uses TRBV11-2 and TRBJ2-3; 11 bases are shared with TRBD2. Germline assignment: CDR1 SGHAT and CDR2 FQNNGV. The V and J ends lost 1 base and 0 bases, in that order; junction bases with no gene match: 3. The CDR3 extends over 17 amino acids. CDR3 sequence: CASSLGVAGGSTDTQYF. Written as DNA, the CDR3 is TGTGCCAGCAGCTTAGGAGTAGCGGGGGGGAGCACAGATACGCAGTATTTT. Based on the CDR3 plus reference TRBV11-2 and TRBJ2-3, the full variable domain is EAGVAQSPRYKIIEKRQSVAFWCNPISGHATLYWYQQILGQGPKLLIQFQNNGVVDDSQLPKDRFSAERLKGVDSTLKIQPAKLEDSAVYLCASSLGVAGGSTDTQYFGPGTRLTVL.

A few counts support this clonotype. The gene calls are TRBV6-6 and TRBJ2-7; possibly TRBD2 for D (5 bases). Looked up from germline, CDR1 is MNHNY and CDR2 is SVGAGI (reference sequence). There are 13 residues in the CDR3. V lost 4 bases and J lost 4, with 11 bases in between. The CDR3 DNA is TGTGCCAGCAGTTTTAGTGGCGGGTACGAGCAGTACTTC. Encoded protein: CASSFSGGYEQYF.

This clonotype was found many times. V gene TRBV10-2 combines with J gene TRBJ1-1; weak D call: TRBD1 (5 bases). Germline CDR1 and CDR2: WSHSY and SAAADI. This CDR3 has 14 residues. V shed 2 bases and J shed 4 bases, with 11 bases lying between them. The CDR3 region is CASSEGGVSTEAFF. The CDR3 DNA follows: TGCGCCAGCAGTGAGGGGGGTGTAAGCACTGAAGCTTTCTTT.

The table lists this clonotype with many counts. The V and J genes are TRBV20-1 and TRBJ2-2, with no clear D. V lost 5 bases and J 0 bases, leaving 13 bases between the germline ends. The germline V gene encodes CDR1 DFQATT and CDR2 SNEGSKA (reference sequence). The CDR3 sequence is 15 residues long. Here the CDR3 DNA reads TGCAGTGCTCCAGGAGAGCCTGCGAACACCGGGGAGCTGTTTTTT. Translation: CSAPGEPANTGELFF.

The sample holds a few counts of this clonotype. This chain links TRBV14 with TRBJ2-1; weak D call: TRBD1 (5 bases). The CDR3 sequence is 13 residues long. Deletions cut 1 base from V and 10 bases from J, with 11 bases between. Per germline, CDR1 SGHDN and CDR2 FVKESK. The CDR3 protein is CASSQALSGEQFF. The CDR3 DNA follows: TGTGCCAGCAGCCAAGCGCTGTCAGGGGAGCAGTTCTTC.

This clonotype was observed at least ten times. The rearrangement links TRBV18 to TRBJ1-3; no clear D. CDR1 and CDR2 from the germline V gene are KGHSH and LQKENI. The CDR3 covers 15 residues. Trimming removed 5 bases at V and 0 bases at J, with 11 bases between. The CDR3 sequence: CASSSTPGSGNTIYF. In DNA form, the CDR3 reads TGTGCCAGCTCATCTACTCCAGGCTCTGGAAACACCATATATTTT.

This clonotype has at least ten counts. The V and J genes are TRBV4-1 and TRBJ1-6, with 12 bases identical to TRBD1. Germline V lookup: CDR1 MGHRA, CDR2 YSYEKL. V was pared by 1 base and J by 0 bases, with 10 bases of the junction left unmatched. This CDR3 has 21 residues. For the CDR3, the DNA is TGCGCCAGCAGCCAAGCCTGGGACAGGGGGCGCGGAGGCTCCTATAATTCACCCCTCCACTTT. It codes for CASSQAWDRGRGGSYNSPLHF.

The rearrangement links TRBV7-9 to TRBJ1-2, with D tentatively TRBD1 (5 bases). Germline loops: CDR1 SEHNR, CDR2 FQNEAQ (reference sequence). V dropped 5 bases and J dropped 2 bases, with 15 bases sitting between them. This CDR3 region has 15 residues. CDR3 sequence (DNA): TGTGCCAGCAGCCCCAGGGACCGAGAGAACTATGGCTACACCTTC. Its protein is CASSPRDRENYGYTF.

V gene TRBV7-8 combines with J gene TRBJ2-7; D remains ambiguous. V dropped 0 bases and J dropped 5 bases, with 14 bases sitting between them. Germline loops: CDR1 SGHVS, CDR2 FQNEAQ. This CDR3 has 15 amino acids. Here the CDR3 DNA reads TGTGCCAGCAGCTTAGCGCGGTCCATTCGAGACGAGCAGTACTTC. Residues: CASSLARSIRDEQYF.

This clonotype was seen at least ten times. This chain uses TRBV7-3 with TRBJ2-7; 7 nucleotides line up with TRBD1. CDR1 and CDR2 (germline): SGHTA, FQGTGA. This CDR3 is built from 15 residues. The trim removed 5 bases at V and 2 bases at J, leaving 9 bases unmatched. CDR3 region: CASSMTGSNPYEQYF. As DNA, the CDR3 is TGTGCCAGCAGCATGACAGGGTCTAATCCCTACGAGCAGTACTTC.

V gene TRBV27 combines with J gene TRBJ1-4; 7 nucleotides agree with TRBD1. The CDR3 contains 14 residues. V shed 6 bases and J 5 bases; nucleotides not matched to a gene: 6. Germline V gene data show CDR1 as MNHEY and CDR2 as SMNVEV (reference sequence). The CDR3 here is CASRATGSNEKLFF. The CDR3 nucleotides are TGTGCCAGCAGGGCGACAGGGAGCAATGAAAAACTGTTTTTT.

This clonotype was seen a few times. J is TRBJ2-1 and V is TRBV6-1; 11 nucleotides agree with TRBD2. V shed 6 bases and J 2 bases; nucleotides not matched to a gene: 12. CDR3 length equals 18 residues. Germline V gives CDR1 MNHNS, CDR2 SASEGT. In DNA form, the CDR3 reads TGTGCCAGCAGACTAGCGGGGGCCCTCGCAAGCCCCTACAATGAGCAGTTCTTC. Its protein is CASRLAGALASPYNEQFF.